These 25 T cell receptor beta chains share one sample of origin, sequenced in a study of cytomegalovirus exposure and HLA in healthy donors. PCR employed 60 Vbeta and 13 Jbeta primers. The repertoire was sequenced with immunoSEQ multiplex PCR; TCRdb's copy has only in-frame clones and lacks some. The table records approximately 100,000 clones, 60% to 75% of them present only once. The specimen sequenced was PBMCs. Receptors were obtained from a woman in her thirties or forties in good health and CMV-seronegative.

V gene TRBV28 combines with J gene TRBJ2-7, with D perhaps matching TRBD1 (5 bases). In germline, CDR1 is MDHEN, CDR2 SYDVKM. Trimming stripped 2 bases from V and 5 bases from J, with 13 bases between. There are 14 residues in the CDR3. CDR3 residues: CASSLTRRGDEQYF. CDR3 DNA sequence: TGTGCCAGCAGTTTAACTCGTAGGGGCGACGAGCAGTACTTC. Filled out from reference TRBV28 and TRBJ2-7, the complete variable domain reads DVKVTQSSRYLVKRTGEKVFLECVQDMDHENMFWYRQDPGLGLRLIYFSYDVKMKEKGDIPEGYSVSREKKERFSLILESASTNQTSMYLCASSLTRRGDEQYFGPGTRLTVT.

V is TRBV7-2 and J is TRBJ2-5; weak D call: TRBD2 (6 bases). The tail of the sequence fits TRBJ2-7 better, so the J call may be wrong. The CDR3 consists of 13 residues. Germline-derived CDR1 and CDR2 are SGHTA and FQGNSA. CDR3 sequence (DNA): TGTGCCAGCAGCCCGGGAGCTTACTACGAGCAGTACTTC. Translation: CASSPGAYYEQYF.

The V call is TRBV30, the J call TRBJ1-2; D gene unclear. Germline values: CDR1 GTSNPN, CDR2 SVGIG (reference sequence). V dropped 3 bases and J dropped 7 bases, with 15 bases sitting between them. CDR3 length: 13 amino acids. This CDR3 is CAWRLGPGGGYTF. CDR3 DNA: TGTGCCTGGAGGCTAGGACCGGGAGGTGGCTACACCTTC.

The chain uses TRBV7-6 and TRBJ2-5; TRBD2 agrees at 9 bases. V lost 7 bases, J lost 5 bases, and 11 bases stayed unmatched. The CDR3 is made up of 15 amino acids. The germline CDR1 and CDR2 sequences are SGHVS and FNYEAQ. CDR3 DNA: TGTGCCAGCATCGAATCCCGGCGGGGGGGGGAGACCCAGTACTTC. Translation gives CASIESRRGGETQYF.

This chain uses TRBV6-4 with TRBJ2-1; 7 bases are a match to TRBD1. This CDR3 region has 15 residues. Germline trimming cut 3 bases from V and 0 bases from J; bases unmatched to any gene: 2. From germline, CDR1 is MRHNA and CDR2 SNTAGT. The CDR3: CASSERDSSYNEQFF. CDR3 coding DNA: TGTGCCAGCAGTGAAAGGGACAGCTCCTACAATGAGCAGTTCTTC.

This clone was counted only a few times. The chain carries TRBV7-9 and TRBJ2-1, with a weak D call TRBD2 (6 bases). From germline, CDR1 is SEHNR and CDR2 FQNEAQ (reference sequence). V was clipped by 4 bases and J by 9 bases, with 13 bases between them. The CDR3 loop spans 13 amino acids. CDR3 loop: CASSSGTGSEQFF. The CDR3 DNA reads as TGTGCCAGCAGCTCCGGGACCGGGAGTGAGCAGTTCTTC.

This clone was recorded a few times. The chain is built from TRBV27 and TRBJ1-2; the D gene is possibly TRBD1 (6 bases). Germline V gives CDR1 MNHEY, CDR2 SMNVEV (reference sequence). The CDR3 extends over 13 amino acids. V was shortened by 5 bases and J by 3 bases, with 10 bases between the two germline ends. The CDR3 is CASSLQGHYGYTF. The CDR3 region has the DNA TGTGCCAGCAGTCTACAGGGACACTATGGCTACACCTTC.

Comments on this clone: The junction and the germline gene differ at one end; a read error may be behind it. The rearrangement joins TRBV7-9 to TRBJ2-2; D is ambiguous. The length of the CDR3 is 14 residues. CDR1 is SEHNR, CDR2 FQNEAQ, per germline (reference sequence). The CDR3 nucleotides read TGTTCCAGCAGCCCCCAACAAAGCGCCGGGGAGCTGTTTTTT. Residues: CSSSPQQSAGELFF.

This sequence joins TRBV6-5 and TRBJ1-5, with 11 positions matching TRBD1. Germline CDR1 and CDR2: MNHEY and SVGAGI. V trimming: 5 bases; J trimming: 4 bases; junction bases outside the gene matches: 4. The CDR3 totals 15 residues. This chain's CDR3 is CASSAGTGGNQPQHF. The CDR3 coding sequence is TGTGCCAGCAGTGCCGGGACAGGGGGGAATCAGCCCCAGCATTTT.

This chain uses TRBV27 with TRBJ2-5, with 13 bases that match TRBD2. V dropped 7 bases and J dropped 4; count of bases not matched to a gene: 9. The length of the CDR3 is 16 residues. Per the germline V gene, CDR1 is MNHEY and CDR2 is SMNVEV (reference sequence). CDR3 coding DNA: TGTGCCAGCAAAGGTCCGAGGACTAGCGGGGGAGAGACCCAGTACTTC. Its protein product is CASKGPRTSGGETQYF.

This chain connects TRBV5-6 to TRBJ1-1; 7 bases match TRBD1. The CDR3 extends over 14 amino acids. Trimming took 5 bases from V and 7 from J; bases not matched to a gene: 11. Germline V gene data show CDR1 as SGHDT and CDR2 as YYEEEE. CDR3 sequence reads: CASSPTRGSIEAFF. The CDR3 region has the DNA TGTGCCAGCAGTCCTACCAGGGGGTCGATTGAAGCTTTCTTT.

The chain uses TRBV9 and TRBJ1-5, with D tentatively TRBD1 (6 bases). This CDR3 is built from 15 residues. Trimming took off 0 bases at V and 3 bases at J, with 10 bases between the two ends. The V gene's germline CDR1 is SGDLS and CDR2 YYNGEE. The CDR3 sequence is CASSVGTVANQPQHF. The CDR3 DNA follows: TGTGCCAGCAGCGTAGGGACAGTCGCCAATCAGCCCCAGCATTTT. Looking up the rest from reference TRBV9 and TRBJ1-5 gives the full variable domain: DSGVTQTPKHLITATGQRVTLRCSPRSGDLSVYWYQQSLDQGLQFLIQYYNGEERAKGNILERFSAQQFPDLHSELNLSSLELGDSALYFCASSVGTVANQPQHFGDGTRLSIL.

The J gene is TRBJ2-3, the V gene TRBV19; TRBD2 aligns across 8 bases. The germline gives CDR1 LNHDA, CDR2 SQIVND (reference sequence). The CDR3 is 15 amino acids. V was pared by 4 bases and J by 1 base, with 4 bases of the junction left unmatched. The CDR3, as DNA: TGTGCCAGTAGTACACCAGCGGGAGGCACAGATACGCAGTATTTT. Amino acid sequence: CASSTPAGGTDTQYF.

This clone occurred a few times. This chain links TRBV4-3 with TRBJ2-2; D possibly corresponds to TRBD2 (6 bases). This CDR3 comprises 16 residues. Germline V gene lookup returns CDR1 LGHNA and CDR2 YSLEER. Trimming stripped 4 bases from V and 9 bases from J, with 21 bases between. The CDR3 DNA reads TGCGCCAGCAGCCCTTCCGGGGCTAGCGACGGCCGGGAGCTGTTTTTT. As protein: CASSPSGASDGRELFF.

The rearrangement joins TRBV29-1 to TRBJ1-1, with a possible D match to TRBD1 (5 bases). V was cut by 6 bases and J by 0 bases, with 14 bases left in between. Germline V gene sequence: CDR1 SQVTM, CDR2 ANQGSEA. This CDR3 region has 14 residues. The CDR3: CSVSKTVMNTEAFF. In DNA form, the CDR3 reads TGCAGCGTCTCCAAGACAGTCATGAACACTGAAGCTTTCTTT. The variable domain in full, with the rest retrieved from reference TRBV29-1 and TRBJ1-1, is SAVISQKPSRDICQRGTSLTIQCQVDSQVTMMFWYRQQPGQSLTLIATANQGSEATYESGFVIDKFPISRPNLTFSTLTVSNMSPEDSSIYLCSVSKTVMNTEAFFGQGTRLTVV.

The chain employs TRBV2 and TRBJ2-3; no firm D call. Trimming removed 0 bases from V and 2 bases from J, with 12 bases in between. Germline V gene sequence: CDR1 SNHLY, CDR2 FYNNEI. This CDR3 region has 16 residues. The CDR3 is CASSEAYWAHTDTQYF. In nucleotides, the CDR3 is TGTGCCAGCAGTGAAGCGTACTGGGCCCACACAGATACGCAGTATTTT.

The gene calls are TRBV7-9 and TRBJ2-6, with D unresolved. Trimming left V 3 bases short and J 0 bases short, with 3 bases between. Germline assignment: CDR1 SEHNR and CDR2 FQNEAQ (reference sequence). This CDR3 has 14 amino acids. DNA for the CDR3: TGTGCCAGCAGCTTCAACTCTGGGGCCAACGTCCTGACTTTC. Protein: CASSFNSGANVLTF.

The chain employs TRBV7-2 and TRBJ2-5; 9 bases match TRBD1. Germline CDR1 is SGHTA and CDR2 is FQGNSA. This CDR3 comprises 16 residues. V dropped 5 bases and J dropped 3; count of bases not matched to a gene: 10. The CDR3 region is CASSLPSGTGKETQYF. CDR3 sequence (DNA): TGTGCCAGCAGCCTACCCTCCGGGACAGGGAAAGAGACCCAGTACTTC.

The genes are TRBV7-2 and TRBJ2-7; the match to TRBD2 covers 7 bases. V shed 4 bases and J 0 bases; nucleotides not matched to a gene: 6. Per the germline V gene, CDR1 is SGHTA and CDR2 is FQGNSA. The CDR3 is 15 amino acids. The CDR3 bases are TGTGCCAGCAGCTCAAGCGGGATAGGCTCCTACGAGCAGTACTTC. Protein: CASSSSGIGSYEQYF.

The gene calls are TRBV19 and TRBJ1-3, with D possibly TRBD1 on 5 matching bases. There are 13 residues in the CDR3. CDR1 is LNHDA, CDR2 SQIVND, per germline (reference sequence). The CDR3 DNA reads TGTGCGGGGGGACCGCCAGGAGGAAACACCATATATTTT. Protein sequence: CAGGPPGGNTIYF. The variable domain in full, with the rest retrieved from reference TRBV19 and TRBJ1-3, is DGGITQSPKYLFRKEGQNVTLSCEQNLNHDAMYWYRQDPGQGLRLIYYSQIVNDFQKGDIAEGYSVSREKKESFPLTVTSAQKNPTAFYLCAGGPPGGNTIYFGEGSWLTVV.

This clone came up a few times. This chain joins TRBV5-1 and TRBJ2-3; a possible D gene is TRBD1 (5 bases). Germline CDR1 and CDR2: SGHRS and YFSETQ. The V and J ends lost 4 bases and 0 bases respectively, with 15 bases between them. This CDR3 spans 16 amino acids. For the CDR3, the DNA is TGCGCCAGCAGCGAAGGGGCAGCCTCTAGCACAGATACGCAGTATTTT. Amino acids: CASSEGAASSTDTQYF.

The rearrangement joins TRBV6-7 to TRBJ2-2; 9 bases fit TRBD1. TRBV6-7 is treated as an ORF (open reading frame) with a function not yet certain. The CDR3 is 20 amino acids. Trimming removed 1 base from V and 2 bases from J; junction bases left unmatched: 14. CDR3 nucleotide sequence: TGTGCCAGCAGTTACTTCACCGGGACAGGGTATTCTAGTAACACCGGGGAGCTGTTTTTT. Its protein product is CASSYFTGTGYSSNTGELFF.

V usage is TRBV30 and J usage is TRBJ2-2, with TRBD1 matching over 7 bases. Germline V gene sequence: CDR1 GTSNPN, CDR2 SVGIG (reference sequence). The CDR3 sequence is 14 residues long. V lost 3 bases and J lost 4; bases outside the gene matches: 5. CDR3 DNA: TGTGCCTGGAGGACAGGGACCGGCACCGGGGAGCTGTTTTTT. Protein product: CAWRTGTGTGELFF.

The V gene is TRBV27, the J gene TRBJ1-2, with 12 positions matching TRBD1. The germline CDR1 and CDR2 sequences are MNHEY and SMNVEV (reference sequence). The CDR3 totals 16 residues. J was trimmed by 7 bases and V by 5 bases; bases with no gene match: 11. CDR3: CASSPNPGQGAVGYTF. The CDR3 DNA reads TGTGCCAGCAGTCCAAATCCGGGACAGGGGGCGGTTGGCTACACCTTC.

This chain links TRBV6-6 with TRBJ2-1; D possibly corresponds to TRBD2 (5 bases). Germline CDR1 MNHNY, CDR2 SVGAGI (reference sequence). The V gene lost 7 bases and the J gene lost 7 bases, with 17 bases spanning the gap. This CDR3 has 14 amino acids. This CDR3 reads CASTTGSVRNEQFF. In DNA form, the CDR3 reads TGTGCCAGCACTACGGGATCGGTACGGAATGAGCAGTTCTTC.